This T cell receptor (beta chain) emerged from a study of T cell responses to AZD1222 COVID-19 vaccine. Of note for this clone: The antigen is unknown.

The study, taken as a whole, reports: White British ancestry dominated among donors, who included more females, and clonal diversity was possibly underestimated. Targeting of unmutated variant regions was reportedly seen in nearly half of spike-specific TCRs.

The CDR3 is made up of 17 amino acids. Germline values: CDR1 MNHEY, CDR2 SMNVEV (reference sequence). J lost 7 bases, V lost 2 bases, and 16 bases had no gene match. Here immunoSEQ multiplex PCR was the method, and the copy in TCRdb shows in-frame clones only, minus some. The repertoire holds approximately 120,000 clones, with roughly 89% as singletons. This TCR was recovered from an adult in good health. This specimen consisted of peripheral blood, obtained on day 0 of AZD1222 vaccination. This chain joins TRBV27 and TRBJ2-5; 7 bases line up with TRBD1. In DNA form, the CDR3 reads TGTGCCAGCAGTTTAGACTTGGGACAGCGTCCTAGGGCGACCCAGTACTTC. Translating it yields CASSLDLGQRPRATQYF.